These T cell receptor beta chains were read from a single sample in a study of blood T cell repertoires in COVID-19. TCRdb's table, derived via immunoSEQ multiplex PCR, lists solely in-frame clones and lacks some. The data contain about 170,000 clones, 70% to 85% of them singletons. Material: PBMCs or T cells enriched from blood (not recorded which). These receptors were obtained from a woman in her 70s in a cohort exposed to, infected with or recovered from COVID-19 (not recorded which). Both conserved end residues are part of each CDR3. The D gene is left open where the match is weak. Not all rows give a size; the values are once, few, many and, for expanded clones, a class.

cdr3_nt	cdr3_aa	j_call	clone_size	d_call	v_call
TGTGCCAGCTCACCACCGCGGCGGGACAATGAGCAGTTCTTC	CASSPPRRDNEQFF	TRBJ2-1	.	.	TRBV18
TGTGCCAGCAGCTTAGAACTAGCCGATGAGCAGTTCTTC	CASSLELADEQFF	TRBJ2-1	.	.	TRBV11-2
TGTGCCAGCAGCCAACCAGGACAGGCGAGCAATCAGCCCCAGCATTTT	CASSQPGQASNQPQHF	TRBJ1-5	once	TRBD1	TRBV7-9
TGTGCCAGCAGCGTAAGGGGACAACCCCGCACAGATACGCAGTATTTT	CASSVRGQPRTDTQYF	TRBJ2-3	.	.	TRBV9
TGTGCCAGCAGACCCTCCGGGACTAGCGGGAGGGGGGGGCAGTTCTTC	CASRPSGTSGRGGQFF	TRBJ2-1	.	TRBD2	TRBV28
TGTGCCAGCAGCTTACGATCAGGGGGATATAACTATGGCTACACCTTC	CASSLRSGGYNYGYTF	TRBJ1-2	many	TRBD1	TRBV5-4
TGCGCCAGCAGCGAGGGACTAGCGGGAGTGGATACGCAGTATTTT	CASSEGLAGVDTQYF	TRBJ2-3	.	TRBD2	TRBV5-1
TGTGCCAGCAGTGTACAGGGATCGGTACGCGAGCAGTACTTC	CASSVQGSVREQYF	TRBJ2-7	.	.	TRBV2
TGTGCCAGCAGTTACGCCGGACAGGGCATTTCACCCCTCCACTTT	CASSYAGQGISPLHF	TRBJ1-6	.	TRBD1	TRBV6-5
TGTGCCTGGGGAACCCCCTGGACAGAGTTAAATAGCAATCAGCCCCAGCATTTT	CAWGTPWTELNSNQPQHF	TRBJ1-5	.	.	TRBV30
TGCGCCAGCAGCCAAGATCGTAGCGGGGTCAACACCGGGGAGCTGTTTTTT	CASSQDRSGVNTGELFF	TRBJ2-2	.	TRBD2	TRBV4-1
TGTGCCAGCAGCTCCGTAGCGGGAGGGTGGGCTGAGCAGTTCTTC	CASSSVAGGWAEQFF	TRBJ2-1	.	TRBD2	TRBV7-2
TGTGCCAGCAGGCGAGTGACAAGGAACACTGAAGCTTTCTTT	CASRRVTRNTEAFF	TRBJ1-1	.	.	TRBV11-2
TGCAGTGCTAGAAAGCGGGATGAGCAGTTCTTC	CSARKRDEQFF	TRBJ2-1	.	.	TRBV20-1
TGTGCCAGCAGCTTAATTCGTTATAGCAATCAGCCCCAGCATTTT	CASSLIRYSNQPQHF	TRBJ1-5	.	.	TRBV7-2
TGTGCCAGCAGCTTAGGACACACCTCTGGGGCCAACGTCCTGACTTTC	CASSLGHTSGANVLTF	TRBJ2-6	.	.	TRBV11-1